This is a list of T cell receptor beta chains from one sample in a study of cytomegalovirus exposure and HLA in healthy donors. The data were produced by immunoSEQ multiplex PCR, yet TCRdb's version contains in-frame clones alone and is incomplete. The table shows roughly 260,000 clones, with almost 90% occurring only once. Sequenced sample: PBMCs. The source of these receptors is a young woman in good health and CMV-seronegative. Each CDR3 is given with its conserved first and last residue. A D gene is named only where the DNA matches it firmly. Expanded clones get a size class; other rows say once, few or many, or leave the size out.

.	.	14	TRBV6-5	TRBJ1-5	TGTGCCAGCAGTGAGCGGGGGAGTGCTCGGCCCCAGCATTTT	CASSERGSARPQHF
.	.	14	TRBV19	TRBJ2-1	TGTGCATGTCACCAGGGGCCGTCCTACAATGAGCAGTTCTTC	CACHQGPSYNEQFF
few	.	12	TRBV7-2	TRBJ1-2	TGTGCCAGCAGCCCAGACAGATCGGGCTACACCTTC	CASSPDRSGYTF
.	TRBD1	15	TRBV25-1	TRBJ2-5	TGTGCCAGCAGTGAATTTAGGACAGGGGTGGAGACCCAGTACTTC	CASSEFRTGVETQYF
.	.	16	TRBV7-6	TRBJ1-5	TGTGCCAGCAGCTTAAGCGGGAGCCCCGTTAATCAGCCCCAGCATTTT	CASSLSGSPVNQPQHF
.	TRBD2	16	TRBV11-2	TRBJ2-5	TGTGCCAGCAGCTTAACTAGCGGGGGGACGGTCGAGACCCAGTACTTC	CASSLTSGGTVETQYF
.	TRBD1	15	TRBV27	TRBJ2-1	TGTGCCAGCAGTTCACCCAGGGGGTTCCTCAATGAGCAGTTCTTC	CASSSPRGFLNEQFF
.	.	16	TRBV28	TRBJ1-3	TGTGCCAGCAGCTTAGATGTCTACTTCTCTGGAAACACCATATATTTT	CASSLDVYFSGNTIYF
.	.	15	TRBV19	TRBJ2-1	TGTGCCAGTAGTATACAGGGGTATAGCTACAATGAGCAGTTCTTC	CASSIQGYSYNEQFF
.	.	16	TRBV10-1	TRBJ2-3	TGCGCCAGCAGCCCAAGAGGGGGAAGAAGCACAGATACGCAGTATTTT	CASSPRGGRSTDTQYF
.	TRBD1	14	TRBV28	TRBJ1-6	TGTGCCAGCAGTACAGGGGGCGGTGATTCACCCCTCCACTTT	CASSTGGGDSPLHF
.	TRBD2	19	TRBV27	TRBJ2-1	TGTGCCAGCAGTTTATCCCCTAGCGGGGGGCCTATTTCCTACAATGAGCAGTTCTTC	CASSLSPSGGPISYNEQFF
.	TRBD1	18	TRBV4-3	TRBJ1-2	TGCGCCAGCAGCCCTTCCCCGACAGGGGCTTCTTTTAACTATGGCTACACCTTC	CASSPSPTGASFNYGYTF
.	TRBD1	15	TRBV7-9	TRBJ1-1	TGTGCCAGCAGCCTCGGACAGGGCGGTAACACTGAAGCTTTCTTT	CASSLGQGGNTEAFF
.	TRBD1	13	TRBV5-1	TRBJ1-1	TGCGCCAGCAAGACAGGGGGGAACACTGAAGCTTTCTTT	CASKTGGNTEAFF
.	TRBD2	18	TRBV19	TRBJ2-3	TGTGCCAGTAGTCCTCGGTTCTACGGGGGGAGGAGTCCAGATACGCAGTATTTT	CASSPRFYGGRSPDTQYF
.	.	15	TRBV7-6	TRBJ2-2	TGTGCCAGCAGTCAAACGGGACACAGCACCGGGGAGCTGTTTTTT	CASSQTGHSTGELFF
.	TRBD1	15	TRBV4-1	TRBJ2-1	TGCGCCAGCAGCCCCGGGACAGGGGGCCCCAATGAGCAGTTCTTC	CASSPGTGGPNEQFF
.	.	17	TRBV15	TRBJ1-5	TGTGCCACCAGCAGAGATTTACAGGCCTATAGCAATCAGCCCCAGCATTTT	CATSRDLQAYSNQPQHF
.	.	14	TRBV2	TRBJ1-3	TGTGCCAGCAGTACTCAGGGCCCTGGAAACACCATATATTTT	CASSTQGPGNTIYF